The 25 T cell receptor beta chains given below trace back to one sample, sequenced in a study of blood T cell repertoires in COVID-19. Produced via immunoSEQ multiplex PCR; TCRdb's table is partial and in-frame only. The data hold tens of thousands of clones, with approximately 82% observed a single time. Input material: peripheral blood. The receptors were gathered from a woman at least 80 years old with acute or convalescent COVID-19.

This chain links TRBV5-1 with TRBJ2-2, with D possibly matching TRBD1 (6 bases). Trimming removed 4 bases from V and 2 bases from J, with 12 bases in between. Germline V CDR1 and CDR2: SGHRS, YFSETQ. The CDR3 sequence is 15 residues long. CDR3 in amino acids: CASSEKQGNTGELFF. In nucleotides, the CDR3 is TGCGCCAGCAGCGAAAAACAGGGTAACACCGGGGAGCTGTTTTTT.

This chain links TRBV2 with TRBJ2-3; 7 bases match TRBD2. Germline CDR1 is SNHLY and CDR2 is FYNNEI. CDR3 length: 15 amino acids. J was trimmed by 2 bases and V by 7 bases; bases with no gene match: 9. This chain's CDR3 is CASTYGGEFTDTQYF. The CDR3, as DNA: TGTGCCAGCACTTATGGGGGGGAATTCACAGATACGCAGTATTTT.

The genes are TRBV7-2 and TRBJ2-1; 8 positions match TRBD1. J lost 9 bases, V lost 3 bases, and 7 bases had no gene match. The CDR3 consists of 14 residues. Germline V gene data show CDR1 as SGHTA and CDR2 as FQGNSA. The CDR3 sequence: CASSFQGARSEQFF. For the CDR3, the DNA is TGTGCCAGCAGCTTTCAGGGGGCGCGAAGTGAGCAGTTCTTC.

The J gene is TRBJ2-7, the V gene TRBV18; D may be TRBD1 (6 bases). Trimming removed 3 bases from V and 6 bases from J, with 15 bases in between. The CDR3 loop spans 14 amino acids. Germline V gene data show CDR1 as KGHSH and CDR2 as LQKENI. CDR3 in amino acids: CASSPEGVLGEQYF. The CDR3 DNA is TGTGCCAGCTCACCCGAGGGGGTCCTGGGCGAGCAGTACTTC.

The chain links TRBV5-1 to TRBJ2-3; 10 bases match TRBD2. The CDR3 sequence is 15 residues long. The germline V gene encodes CDR1 SGHRS and CDR2 YFSETQ. The J segment lost 5 bases and the V segment lost 4 bases, leaving 7 bases of the junction unmatched. The CDR3 reads CASSPTGTSVDTQYF. The CDR3 DNA follows: TGCGCCAGCAGCCCTACCGGGACTAGCGTAGATACGCAGTATTTT. The variable domain in full, with the rest retrieved from reference TRBV5-1 and TRBJ2-3, is KAGVTQTPRYLIKTRGQQVTLSCSPISGHRSVSWYQQTPGQGLQFLFEYFSETQRNKGNFPGRFSGRQFSNSRSEMNVSTLELGDSALYLCASSPTGTSVDTQYFGPGTRLTVL.

J is TRBJ1-3 and V is TRBV5-1; D remains unclear. Trimming shortened V by 4 bases and J by 0 bases, and 17 bases separated the two germline ends. From germline, CDR1 is SGHRS and CDR2 YFSETQ. The CDR3 totals 17 residues. The CDR3 DNA reads TGCGCCAGCAGCACGAGAGAGGGATACGACTCTGGAAACACCATATATTTT. This gives the protein CASSTREGYDSGNTIYF.

The J gene is TRBJ2-1, the V gene TRBV19; D may be TRBD2 (6 bases). The CDR3 has 16 residues. The germline V and J ends were trimmed by 0 bases and 2 bases, with 11 bases remaining between them. Germline CDR1 and CDR2: LNHDA and SQIVND (reference sequence). The CDR3 coding sequence is TGTGCCAGTAGTATAGATCACCAGCGGGCCTACAATGAGCAGTTCTTC. Amino acid sequence: CASSIDHQRAYNEQFF.

This clone was detected a few times. V usage is TRBV6-5 and J usage is TRBJ2-1; D may be TRBD2 (6 bases). The V gene's germline CDR1 is MNHEY and CDR2 SVGAGI. Trimming removed 8 bases at V and 1 base at J, with 15 bases between. The CDR3 covers 15 residues. CDR3 sequence (DNA): TGTGCCAGCGCGGCAAGCGGGTGGTCCTACAATGAGCAGTTCTTC. It codes for CASAASGWSYNEQFF.

The rearrangement uses TRBV7-9 and TRBJ2-7; D not certain. V gave up 2 bases and J gave up 4 bases, with 3 bases separating them. CDR3 length: 11 amino acids. Germline assignment: CDR1 SEHNR and CDR2 FQNEAQ (reference sequence). CDR3 sequence reads: CASSLTYEQYF. CDR3 bases: TGTGCCAGCAGCTTAACATACGAGCAGTACTTC.

The genes are TRBV5-5 and TRBJ1-6, with D perhaps matching TRBD1 (5 bases). The CDR3 runs to 14 residues. V was cut by 4 bases and J by 3 bases, with 8 bases left in between. Germline V gene data show CDR1 as SGHKS and CDR2 as YYEKEE (reference sequence). This CDR3 reads CASSQTVYNSPLHF. The CDR3 nucleotides are TGTGCCAGCAGCCAGACAGTCTATAATTCACCCCTCCACTTT.

The chain links TRBV9 to TRBJ2-1, with D hard to call. V was cut by 3 bases and J by 0 bases, with 10 bases left in between. CDR3 size: 15 residues. Germline CDR1 reads SGDLS; CDR2 reads YYNGEE. The chain's CDR3 is CASSGDTSSYNEQFF. The CDR3 DNA follows: TGTGCCAGCAGCGGCGACACCAGCTCCTACAATGAGCAGTTCTTC.

This clone was detected a few times. Written as DNA, the CDR3 is TGTGCCAGCATGGGCACTAGCGGGGGATTCAATGAGCAGTTCTTC. It specifies CASMGTSGGFNEQFF. The rearrangement uses TRBV6-6 and TRBJ2-1, with 11 bases aligning to TRBD2. Germline CDR1 reads MNHNY; CDR2 reads SVGAGI (reference sequence). V dropped 7 bases and J dropped 6; count of bases not matched to a gene: 8. This CDR3 is built from 15 residues.

V gene TRBV19 combines with J gene TRBJ2-7; D might be TRBD2 (6 bases). Trimming took 3 bases from V and 5 from J, leaving 14 bases between them. The CDR3 length is 14 residues. Germline lookup yields CDR1 LNHDA and CDR2 SQIVND (reference sequence). The CDR3 nucleotides read TGTGCCAGTAGTATTCGTGGAGGGTCCCACGAGCAGTACTTC. This encodes CASSIRGGSHEQYF. The full variable domain, in which reference TRBV19 and TRBJ2-7 provide the parts outside the CDR3, is DGGITQSPKYLFRKEGQNVTLSCEQNLNHDAMYWYRQDPGQGLRLIYYSQIVNDFQKGDIAEGYSVSREKKESFPLTVTSAQKNPTAFYLCASSIRGGSHEQYFGPGTRLTVT.

The rearrangement uses TRBV3-1 (or the pseudogene TRBV3-2) and TRBJ2-4, with 8 nucleotides matching TRBD1. V shed 1 base, J shed 2 bases, and the junction held 10 bases outside the gene matches. Germline CDR1 and CDR2: LGHDT and YNNKEL (reference sequence). The CDR3 is 18 residues long. The CDR3 DNA is TGTGCCAGCAGCCAAGTAGTGGGCAGGGGGCTTACCAAAAACATTCAGTACTTC. It codes for CASSQVVGRGLTKNIQYF.

The J gene is TRBJ2-1, the V gene TRBV3-1 (or the pseudogene TRBV3-2); D is unresolved. The V end was cut by 1 base, the J end by 12 bases, with 10 bases between. The germline V gene has CDR1 LGHDT and CDR2 YNNKEL (reference sequence). This CDR3 is 12 amino acids long. CDR3 protein: CASSQGSSGQFF. The CDR3 DNA follows: TGTGCCAGCAGCCAAGGGTCCTCAGGGCAGTTCTTC.

This chain connects TRBV19 to TRBJ2-7, with D perhaps TRBD1 (6 bases). The CDR3 sequence is 13 residues long. V shed 6 bases and J shed 7 bases, with 16 bases lying between them. Germline assignment: CDR1 LNHDA and CDR2 SQIVND (reference sequence). CDR3 in amino acids: CASSQQGLGEQYF. As DNA, the CDR3 is TGTGCCAGTAGCCAACAGGGTTTGGGAGAGCAGTACTTC.

This clone was recorded a few times. This CDR3 is CSATGQEETQYF. CDR3 sequence (DNA): TGCAGTGCGACGGGACAGGAAGAGACCCAGTACTTC. The rearrangement uses TRBV29-1 and TRBJ2-5, with 8 nucleotides matching TRBD1. Germline CDR1 is SQVTM and CDR2 is ANQGSEA. This CDR3 region has 12 residues.

The chain's CDR3 is CASSDGGAGYTF. The DNA for the CDR3 is TGTGCCAGCAGTGACGGGGGGGCCGGCTACACCTTC. V usage is TRBV6-1 and J usage is TRBJ1-2, with D perhaps matching TRBD1 (6 bases). CDR3 size: 12 residues. V was shortened by 3 bases and J by 8 bases, with 10 bases between the two germline ends. The germline V gene encodes CDR1 MNHNS and CDR2 SASEGT.

The rearrangement joins TRBV15 to TRBJ1-1; 7 bases map to TRBD1. The V segment lost 8 bases and the J segment 4 bases; nucleotides outside the gene matches: 10. There are 14 residues in the CDR3. From germline, CDR1 is LNHNV and CDR2 YYDKDF (reference sequence). CDR3 nucleotides: TGTGCCACCCGACCTGACAGGGCTGGCACTGAAGCTTTCTTT. This sequence encodes CATRPDRAGTEAFF.

The chain has TRBV11-2 and TRBJ2-7, with D possibly matching TRBD1 (5 bases). V was clipped by 5 bases and J by 0 bases, with 11 bases between them. The CDR3 covers 14 residues. Germline CDR1 and CDR2: SGHAT and FQNNGV. CDR3 sequence (DNA): TGTGCCAGCAGCCTCATCGACAGCTCCTACGAGCAGTACTTC. It specifies CASSLIDSSYEQYF.

This clone showed up just once. The chain recombines TRBV6-5 with TRBJ1-2; D not resolved. Per the germline V gene, CDR1 is MNHEY and CDR2 is SVGAGI. V was shortened by 6 bases and J by 6 bases, with 14 bases between the two germline ends. The length of the CDR3 is 13 residues. As DNA, the CDR3 is TGTGCCAGCAGAATTTACGGTGCCGATGGCTACACCTTC. This sequence encodes CASRIYGADGYTF.

The chain has TRBV9 and TRBJ2-3, with 9 bases matching TRBD2. V dropped 6 bases and J dropped 4; count of bases not matched to a gene: 6. The CDR3 spans 14 residues. Germline values: CDR1 SGDLS, CDR2 YYNGEE. In DNA, the CDR3 is TGTGCCAGCACCAGGACTAGCGCCTCAGATACGCAGTATTTT. It yields the protein CASTRTSASDTQYF.

The chain recombines TRBV5-5 with TRBJ2-5; TRBD1 matches 8 bases. This CDR3 has 14 amino acids. With V trimmed by 7 bases and J by 3 bases, 8 bases remained unmatched. Per germline, CDR1 SGHKS and CDR2 YYEKEE (reference sequence). The CDR3, as DNA: TGTGCCAGCGGATTCAGGGGGCGAAAAGAGACCCAGTACTTC. This codes for CASGFRGRKETQYF.

The chain has TRBV28 and TRBJ1-1; D not resolved. Trimming removed 5 bases from V and 4 bases from J, with 11 bases in between. The CDR3 is 13 residues long. CDR1 and CDR2 from the germline V gene are MDHEN and SYDVKM. The CDR3: CASSEGWSTEAFF. The CDR3 coding sequence is TGTGCCAGCAGTGAGGGATGGAGCACTGAAGCTTTCTTT.

This CDR3 is CASVQGAGSPLHF. The DNA for the CDR3 is TGTGCCAGTGTACAGGGGGCTGGATCACCCCTCCACTTT. The rearrangement joins TRBV19 to TRBJ1-6; 9 bases map to TRBD1. This CDR3 is built from 13 residues. The V and J ends lost 8 bases and 10 bases, in that order; junction bases with no gene match: 6. Germline V gene lookup returns CDR1 LNHDA and CDR2 SQIVND (reference sequence). Variable domain in full (rest from reference TRBV19 and TRBJ1-6): DGGITQSPKYLFRKEGQNVTLSCEQNLNHDAMYWYRQDPGQGLRLIYYSQIVNDFQKGDIAEGYSVSREKKESFPLTVTSAQKNPTAFYLCASVQGAGSPLHFGNGTRLTVT.